This T cell receptor (beta chain) was observed in a study of blood T cell repertoires in COVID-19. Study in general: The samples span acute and convalescent COVID-19 from the United States, Italy and Spain.

Libraries were prepared by immunoSEQ multiplex PCR; TCRdb keeps only in-frame clonotypes and omits some of them. The repertoire includes approximately 270,000 clones, approximately 90% of them detected once, and 4.1% sits in the top ten. Cohorts were based on clinical histories the participants reported. CDR1 and CDR2 from the germline V gene are LNHDA and SQIVND (reference sequence). The J segment lost 4 bases and the V segment lost 8 bases, leaving 10 bases of the junction unmatched. The CDR3 totals 14 residues. This TCR derives from a woman in her thirties with acute COVID-19. The chain recombines TRBV19 with TRBJ1-2; 7 bases map to TRBD1. Sequenced material: PBMCs or T cells enriched from blood (not recorded which). The CDR3 sequence: CASHRTQGSYGYTF. The DNA for the CDR3 is TGTGCCAGTCACCGCACACAGGGGAGCTATGGCTACACCTTC.